This record looks at one TCR beta chain sequence and its context. Its antigen is not known. The length of the CDR3 is 12 residues. The germline CDR1 and CDR2 sequences are MNHEY and SVGAGI. V was trimmed by 2 bases and J by 9 bases, leaving 8 bases between them. This record comes from a study of identical twins. Study results and caveats: These conclusions were based on statistical analysis (cross-sectional, not following the same donors).

TCRdb ran MiXCR on the 5' RACE reads and lists one entry per CDR3 protein. Altogether a few hundred thousand distinct CDR3 sequences are present, 8% to 11% being singletons, with the ten largest covering 10%. The sequenced material came from memory T cells sorted from blood. This sequence joins TRBV6-5 and TRBJ2-1; D not certain. This clonotype was obtained from a man aged 45 to 65 in good health. The CDR3 here is CASSYGYSEQFF. Written as DNA, the CDR3 is TGTGCCAGCAGTTACGGATACTCTGAGCAGTTCTTC.